This TCR beta chain derives from a study of T cells in Graves' hyperthyroidism and ophthalmopathy. The overall study: Blood from the periphery was taken at initial diagnosis, before any treatment. Study-wide results and caveats: Most thyroid clonotypes that were expanded above 0.001 also turned up in blood.

Hyperthyroidism was newly diagnosed in patients aged 18 to 65 (duration under 2 months). The study collected blood at first hyperthyroidism diagnosis, before any ophthalmopathy symptoms arose. The V gene's germline CDR1 is KGHDR and CDR2 SFDVKD. CDR3 size: 17 residues. Losses at the gene ends were 2 bases for V and 7 bases for J; bases not matched to a gene: 12. Amplified TCR beta CDR3 regions derived from RNA transcripts. TCR CDR3 regions were first amplified by RT-PCR with HTBI primers. In TCRdb, the multiplex PCR reads were re-called with MiXCR into one record per CDR3 protein. The table shows nearly 600,000 distinct CDR3 sequences, with roughly 13% occurring only once. The table lists this clonotype with many counts. Its target is not known.

The sequencing input was blood. This TCR was sampled from a woman aged 25 to 39 with Graves' hyperthyroidism that later progressed to Graves' ophthalmopathy. The genes are TRBV24-1 and TRBJ2-1; TRBD2 matches at 8 bases. CDR3 in DNA: TGTGCCACCAGTGATTCACAAAAACCGGGACTAGTAAATGAGCAGTTCTTC. This codes for CATSDSQKPGLVNEQFF.